The rows below give T cell receptor beta chains drawn from one sample of a study of blood T cell repertoires in COVID-19. Profiling relied on immunoSEQ multiplex PCR, and the TCRdb table lists in-frame clones only, not all of them. The data show hundreds of thousands of clones, roughly 90% seen once. Sample: peripheral blood. The receptors were gathered from a man between 18 and 35 years old with active or convalescent COVID-19. Both conserved end residues are part of each CDR3. Each record gives: J gene, clone size, V gene, D gene, CDR3 DNA, CDR3 protein. A D gene is named only where the DNA matches it firmly. Only some rows state a clone size, as once, few, many or a class for expanded clones.

j_gene: TRBJ2-2; abundance: -; v_gene: TRBV6-1; d_gene: TRBD2; CDR3nt: TGTGCCAGCAGTGCACCAACGTCGACTAGCAGGAACACCGGGGAGCTGTTTTTT; CDR3aa: CASSAPTSTSRNTGELFF
j_gene: TRBJ2-3; abundance: -; v_gene: TRBV18; d_gene: TRBD1; CDR3nt: TGTGCCAGCTCACGGGACAGGGGCACAGATACGCAGTATTTT; CDR3aa: CASSRDRGTDTQYF
j_gene: TRBJ2-3; abundance: -; v_gene: TRBV6-2/TRBV6-3; d_gene: TRBD2; CDR3nt: TGTGCCAGCAGCCCTAGCGGGGGGCCTCGCACAGATACGCAGTATTTT; CDR3aa: CASSPSGGPRTDTQYF
j_gene: TRBJ2-3; abundance: -; v_gene: TRBV27; d_gene: -; CDR3nt: TGTGCCAGCGGACCGGGACTCGGGACCACAGATACGCAGTATTTT; CDR3aa: CASGPGLGTTDTQYF
j_gene: TRBJ1-6; abundance: few; v_gene: TRBV12-2; d_gene: -; CDR3nt: TGTGCAAGTCGCTTAGTGGCAGGGTGGAATAATTCACCCCTCCACTTT; CDR3aa: CASRLVAGWNNSPLHF
j_gene: TRBJ2-7; abundance: -; v_gene: TRBV13; d_gene: -; CDR3nt: TGTGCCAGCAGCTTAGCCCCTCAGTCCTACGAGCAGTACTTC; CDR3aa: CASSLAPQSYEQYF
j_gene: TRBJ1-2; abundance: -; v_gene: TRBV5-3; d_gene: TRBD1; CDR3nt: TGTGCCAGAAGCTACCGGGACAGGGTGGATGGCTACACCTTC; CDR3aa: CARSYRDRVDGYTF
j_gene: TRBJ2-3; abundance: -; v_gene: TRBV9; d_gene: -; CDR3nt: TGTGCCAGCAGCGTCGGGCCAGGGTCCCAGGCGACAGATACGCAGTATTTT; CDR3aa: CASSVGPGSQATDTQYF
j_gene: TRBJ1-5; abundance: -; v_gene: TRBV3-1/TRBV3-2; d_gene: -; CDR3nt: TGTGCCAGCAGCCCTCAGGACACAAATCAGCCCCAGCATTTT; CDR3aa: CASSPQDTNQPQHF
j_gene: TRBJ2-4; abundance: -; v_gene: TRBV11-2; d_gene: -; CDR3nt: TGTGCCAGCAGCTTAGATCTCGCCCCGGGCAAAAACATTCAGTACTTC; CDR3aa: CASSLDLAPGKNIQYF
j_gene: TRBJ1-1; abundance: -; v_gene: TRBV6-5; d_gene: TRBD1; CDR3nt: TGTGCCAGCAGGGGCTCCACAGGGGGTTGGACTGAAGCTTTCTTT; CDR3aa: CASRGSTGGWTEAFF
j_gene: TRBJ1-5; abundance: -; v_gene: TRBV28; d_gene: -; CDR3nt: TGTGCCAGCAGTTTAGGGGGCAATAGCAATCAGCCCCAGCATTTT; CDR3aa: CASSLGGNSNQPQHF
j_gene: TRBJ2-7; abundance: -; v_gene: TRBV5-5; d_gene: -; CDR3nt: TGTGCCAGCAGCTTGGTTACGGTCGGCGAGCAGTACTTC; CDR3aa: CASSLVTVGEQYF
j_gene: TRBJ2-7; abundance: -; v_gene: TRBV5-1; d_gene: -; CDR3nt: TGCGCCAGCAGCGTCCCAGGGGACCCGTGGGACGAGCAGTACTTC; CDR3aa: CASSVPGDPWDEQYF
j_gene: TRBJ2-1; abundance: -; v_gene: TRBV25-1; d_gene: -; CDR3nt: TGTGCCAGCAGCCCCACTGGGCATGAGCAGTTCTTC; CDR3aa: CASSPTGHEQFF
j_gene: TRBJ1-2; abundance: -; v_gene: TRBV9; d_gene: -; CDR3nt: TGTGCCAGCAGCCCCGGGGGGTCAGTTTACACCTTC; CDR3aa: CASSPGGSVYTF
j_gene: TRBJ2-1; abundance: -; v_gene: TRBV27; d_gene: TRBD1; CDR3nt: TGTGCCAGCAGCCCGACAGGGACGAACTACAATGAGCAGTTCTTC; CDR3aa: CASSPTGTNYNEQFF
j_gene: TRBJ2-4; abundance: once; v_gene: TRBV4-3; d_gene: -; CDR3nt: TGCGCCAGCAGCCAAGATCCGGTAGACAAAAACATTCAGTACTTC; CDR3aa: CASSQDPVDKNIQYF
j_gene: TRBJ1-1; abundance: -; v_gene: TRBV19; d_gene: -; CDR3nt: TGTGCCAGTAACCTAATGGGTTTTGGCGGTCGGCGAGCTTTCTTT; CDR3aa: CASNLMGFGGRRAFF
j_gene: TRBJ2-2; abundance: -; v_gene: TRBV5-6; d_gene: TRBD2; CDR3nt: TGTGCCAGCAGCGTTAGCGGGGGGAACACCGGGGAGCTGTTTTTT; CDR3aa: CASSVSGGNTGELFF
j_gene: TRBJ1-2; abundance: -; v_gene: TRBV5-6; d_gene: -; CDR3nt: TGTGCCAGCAGCCTCTCAGGGCCCGGTGGCTACACCTTC; CDR3aa: CASSLSGPGGYTF
j_gene: TRBJ2-1; abundance: once; v_gene: TRBV9; d_gene: TRBD2; CDR3nt: TGTGCCAGCAGCGCAAGCGGGGACTACAATGAGCAGTTCTTC; CDR3aa: CASSASGDYNEQFF
j_gene: TRBJ2-3; abundance: -; v_gene: TRBV5-1; d_gene: TRBD1; CDR3nt: TGCGCCAGCAGCCAGGACAGGGCAGATACGCAGTATTTT; CDR3aa: CASSQDRADTQYF
j_gene: TRBJ1-5; abundance: -; v_gene: TRBV6-5; d_gene: TRBD1; CDR3nt: TGTGCCAGCAGCCTTGGACAGGCTCAGCCCCAGCATTTT; CDR3aa: CASSLGQAQPQHF
j_gene: TRBJ2-2; abundance: -; v_gene: TRBV27; d_gene: -; CDR3nt: TGTGCCAGCAGTTTTTTCGTGAGGACGAACACCGGGGAGCTGTTTTTT; CDR3aa: CASSFFVRTNTGELFF
j_gene: TRBJ2-1; abundance: once; v_gene: TRBV7-2; d_gene: -; CDR3nt: TGTGCCAGCAGCTTGGCCGGACACAACAATGAGCAGTTCTTC; CDR3aa: CASSLAGHNNEQFF
j_gene: TRBJ2-1; abundance: -; v_gene: TRBV7-7; d_gene: -; CDR3nt: TGTGCCAGCAGCTTAGGGCTAGCTTCGAGCAATGAGCAGTTCTTC; CDR3aa: CASSLGLASSNEQFF
j_gene: TRBJ2-7; abundance: -; v_gene: TRBV12-5; d_gene: TRBD2; CDR3nt: TGTGCTAGTGGGCCCGGTGGTAGCGGGGGCTCCTACGAGCAGTACTTC; CDR3aa: CASGPGGSGGSYEQYF
j_gene: TRBJ2-3; abundance: -; v_gene: TRBV15; d_gene: TRBD2; CDR3nt: TGTGCCACCAGCAAATCTCGTAGCGGGGGGTATTTT; CDR3aa: CATSKSRSGGYF
j_gene: TRBJ2-7; abundance: -; v_gene: TRBV18; d_gene: -; CDR3nt: TGTGCCAGCTCACCTCCCGATGTGAGGAGTCGCGAGCAGTACTTC; CDR3aa: CASSPPDVRSREQYF
j_gene: TRBJ2-2; abundance: -; v_gene: TRBV3-1/TRBV3-2; d_gene: TRBD2; CDR3nt: TGTGCCAGCAGCCAAGACTGGGGGGGCACCGGGGAGCTGTTTTTT; CDR3aa: CASSQDWGGTGELFF
j_gene: TRBJ2-5; abundance: -; v_gene: TRBV7-3; d_gene: TRBD2; CDR3nt: TGTGCCAGCAGCTTAACGGGCCTAGCGGGGGAGACCCAGTACTTC; CDR3aa: CASSLTGLAGETQYF
j_gene: TRBJ1-6; abundance: few; v_gene: TRBV10-1; d_gene: -; CDR3nt: TGCGCCAGCAGTGCTACAGGTTCGGATTCACCCCTCCACTTT; CDR3aa: CASSATGSDSPLHF
j_gene: TRBJ2-3; abundance: -; v_gene: TRBV18; d_gene: TRBD2; CDR3nt: TGTGCCAGCCGCGGCCCCGGGGGGGCCGCAGATACGCAGTATTTT; CDR3aa: CASRGPGGAADTQYF
j_gene: TRBJ1-1; abundance: -; v_gene: TRBV27; d_gene: -; CDR3nt: TGTGCCAGCAGTTTAGTCCGACTGAGGCAGACTGAAGCTTTCTTT; CDR3aa: CASSLVRLRQTEAFF
j_gene: TRBJ1-6; abundance: -; v_gene: TRBV5-6; d_gene: -; CDR3nt: TGTGCCAGCAGCTTGCAGGGTAGTAATTCACCCCTCCACTTT; CDR3aa: CASSLQGSNSPLHF
j_gene: TRBJ1-4; abundance: once; v_gene: TRBV7-9; d_gene: TRBD1; CDR3nt: TGTGCCAGCAGCCCGGCCGGGACAGATAATGAAAAACTGTTTTTT; CDR3aa: CASSPAGTDNEKLFF
j_gene: TRBJ2-2; abundance: once; v_gene: TRBV2; d_gene: TRBD1; CDR3nt: TGTGCCAGCAGTGACAGGGGGAAGTCCGGGGAGCTGTTTTTT; CDR3aa: CASSDRGKSGELFF
j_gene: TRBJ1-5; abundance: -; v_gene: TRBV29-1; d_gene: TRBD1; CDR3nt: TGCAGCGTTCGACAGGGTTTAGAGCCCCAGCATTTT; CDR3aa: CSVRQGLEPQHF
j_gene: TRBJ2-1; abundance: -; v_gene: TRBV21-1; d_gene: -; CDR3nt: TGTGCCAGCAGCCTACATCGGACAGGGCGGAATGAGCAGTTCTTC; CDR3aa: CASSLHRTGRNEQFF